The 21 T cell receptor beta chains presented below share a single source sample, sequenced in a study of blood T cell repertoires in COVID-19. Data came from immunoSEQ multiplex PCR; TCRdb stores just in-frame clones and leaves some out. Among over 90,000 clones listed, 81% were seen once. Specimen: peripheral blood. The receptors were sampled from a man older than 75 with active or convalescent COVID-19.

The chain uses TRBV18 and TRBJ2-3, with 9 bases that match TRBD1. J gave up 5 bases and V 3 bases, and 24 bases lay outside the gene matches. There are 21 residues in the CDR3. Per the germline V gene, CDR1 is KGHSH and CDR2 is LQKENI. In nucleotides, the CDR3 is TGTGCCAGCTCACCGATCTGGTACCACCCTCCAGACAGGGGGTTGGTAGATACGCAGTATTTT. This encodes CASSPIWYHPPDRGLVDTQYF.

The rearrangement links TRBV10-3 to TRBJ2-1, with 8 bases lining up with TRBD2. The CDR3 has 15 residues. J gave up 8 bases and V 2 bases, and 8 bases lay outside the gene matches. Germline V gene lookup returns CDR1 ENHRY and CDR2 SYGVKD. CDR3 DNA sequence: TGTGCCATCAGTGAGCCTCGGGGGGGCCGCGATGAGCAGTTCTTC. This translates into CAISEPRGGRDEQFF.

V and J are TRBV15 and TRBJ2-7; 8 bases fit TRBD1. The length of the CDR3 is 14 residues. V lost 3 bases and J lost 2; bases outside the gene matches: 3. Germline V gene sequence: CDR1 LNHNV, CDR2 YYDKDF (reference sequence). The CDR3 loop reads CATSREQGAYEQYF. The CDR3 region has the DNA TGTGCCACCAGCAGGGAACAGGGGGCCTACGAGCAGTACTTC.

The chain recombines TRBV19 with TRBJ1-2; TRBD1 might be the D (6 bases). The V and J ends lost 10 bases and 3 bases respectively, with 24 bases between them. Germline V gene lookup returns CDR1 LNHDA and CDR2 SQIVND (reference sequence). The CDR3 spans 16 residues. The CDR3 DNA follows: TGTGCCACCATTTCCGCCGGGACACCCTGGGACTATGGCTACACCTTC. Translating gives CATISAGTPWDYGYTF.

The rearrangement joins TRBV2 to TRBJ2-7, with 8 bases fitting TRBD1. The length of the CDR3 is 15 residues. The germline V gene encodes CDR1 SNHLY and CDR2 FYNNEI. The V gene end was trimmed by 5 bases and the J gene end by 4 bases; junction bases not matched to a gene: 10. CDR3 bases: TGTGCCAGCAGTTACGACAGGGGTAATTTTTACGAGCAGTACTTC. This encodes CASSYDRGNFYEQYF.

This clone appeared once. This chain links TRBV5-1 with TRBJ1-4; TRBD1 aligns across 8 bases. The CDR3 extends over 15 amino acids. Germline loops: CDR1 SGHRS, CDR2 YFSETQ. After removal of 4 bases from V and 5 bases from J, the junction contained 7 bases not matched to a gene. The CDR3 loop reads CASSQNRGRNEKLFF. CDR3 DNA: TGCGCCAGCAGCCAAAACAGGGGGAGAAATGAAAAACTGTTTTTT.

The V gene is TRBV6-5, the J gene TRBJ2-5; 9 bases map to TRBD2. The CDR3 is 16 residues long. V gave up 4 bases and J gave up 10 bases; unmatched junction bases: 16. Germline-derived CDR1 and CDR2 are MNHEY and SVGAGI. In DNA form, the CDR3 reads TGTGCCAGCAGTTTGGGGCTAGCGGGGCGCCAAGGGGGCCAGTACTTC. This encodes CASSLGLAGRQGGQYF.

This clone came up a few times. The V and J genes are TRBV30 and TRBJ1-6, with 11 bases that match TRBD1. The J segment lost 8 bases and the V segment lost 2 bases, leaving 2 bases of the junction unmatched. The CDR3 runs 14 residues. Germline CDR1 GTSNPN, CDR2 SVGIG (reference sequence). CDR3 nucleotide sequence: TGTGCCTGGAGTCCGGGACAGGGGGATTCACCCCTCCACTTT. The encoded protein is CAWSPGQGDSPLHF.

This clone occurred once. The chain uses TRBV5-5 and TRBJ2-2; 9 nucleotides line up with TRBD2. The junction had 5 bases not matched to a gene; V was cut back by 4 bases and J by 4 bases. Germline-derived CDR1 and CDR2 are SGHKS and YYEKEE (reference sequence). The CDR3 is made up of 15 amino acids. The CDR3 here is CASSPKRGVTGELFF. The CDR3 bases are TGTGCCAGCAGCCCTAAGCGGGGGGTCACCGGGGAGCTGTTTTTT.

Note on this clone: A junction boundary mismatches the germline segment, possibly from a read error. V usage is TRBV5-8 and J usage is TRBJ2-7; weak D call: TRBD1 (6 bases). There are 11 residues in the CDR3. Looked up from germline, CDR1 is SGHTS and CDR2 is YDEGEE. This CDR3 is CASSLVPGDPF. The CDR3 DNA is TGTGCCAGCAGCTTAGTCCCAGGGGATCCCTTC.

The rearrangement links TRBV11-2 to TRBJ1-4; D unclear. The CDR3 extends over 14 amino acids. The V and J ends lost 3 bases and 0 bases respectively, with 5 bases between them. Germline assignment: CDR1 SGHAT and CDR2 FQNNGV. CDR3 protein: CASSLEATNEKLFF. For the CDR3, the DNA is TGTGCCAGCAGCTTGGAGGCAACTAATGAAAAACTGTTTTTT.

The chain joins TRBV9 to TRBJ1-1, with TRBD1 matching 7 bases. The germline V gene has CDR1 SGDLS and CDR2 YYNGEE. After removal of 0 bases from V and 1 base from J, the junction contained 3 bases not matched to a gene. The CDR3 sequence is 15 residues long. CDR3 sequence reads: CASSVVGQANTEAFF. The CDR3 DNA reads TGTGCCAGCAGCGTAGTCGGACAGGCGAACACTGAAGCTTTCTTT.

This clone has just one count. J is TRBJ1-4 and V is TRBV23-1; 9 positions match TRBD1. TRBV23-1 is flagged as an ORF with uncertain function. J lost 0 bases, V lost 3 bases, and 14 bases had no gene match. CDR3 length equals 20 residues. This CDR3 reads CASSHSPRTGETATNEKLFF. CDR3 nucleotides: TGCGCCAGCAGTCATTCCCCTCGGACAGGGGAAACTGCAACTAATGAAAAACTGTTTTTT.

The chain couples TRBV4-1 to TRBJ1-4; no definite D call. Trimming removed 1 base from V and 3 bases from J, with 12 bases in between. The CDR3 is made up of 16 amino acids. From germline, CDR1 is MGHRA and CDR2 YSYEKL. CDR3 sequence reads: CASSQATVGPNEKLFF. The CDR3 DNA reads TGCGCCAGCAGCCAAGCCACAGTGGGTCCTAATGAAAAACTGTTTTTT.

The chain carries TRBV20-1 and TRBJ2-1, with 14 bases fitting TRBD2. The V gene's germline CDR1 is DFQATT and CDR2 SNEGSKA (reference sequence). With 3 bases clipped from V and 7 bases from J, the junction kept 5 bases outside the gene matches. This CDR3 spans 15 amino acids. CDR3 in DNA: TGCAGTGCTAGTTTGGGACTAGCGGGGGCAAATGAGCAGTTCTTC. Residues: CSASLGLAGANEQFF.

J is TRBJ1-4 and V is TRBV10-3; TRBD1 might be the D (5 bases). V was shortened by 11 bases and J by 5 bases, with 15 bases between the two germline ends. The CDR3 extends over 13 amino acids. Per germline, CDR1 ENHRY and CDR2 SYGVKD. Here the CDR3 reads CAVGVGANEKLFF. CDR3 nucleotide sequence: TGTGCCGTAGGGGTTGGAGCAAATGAAAAACTGTTTTTT.

The chain links TRBV12-3 or TRBV12-4 to TRBJ1-2; D might be TRBD1 (5 bases). V was pared by 5 bases and J by 8 bases, with 15 bases between. This CDR3 is built from 13 residues. The CDR3 sequence is CASSPDSTDGYTF. CDR3 DNA sequence: TGTGCCAGCAGTCCCGACTCGACAGACGGCTACACCTTC.

The chain recombines TRBV2 with TRBJ1-2; TRBD1 matches 7 bases. The CDR3 is 15 residues long. The J segment lost 1 base and the V segment lost 2 bases, leaving 4 bases of the junction unmatched. Germline values: CDR1 SNHLY, CDR2 FYNNEI. This chain's CDR3 is CASSETGTVNYGYTF. The CDR3 DNA sequence: TGTGCCAGCAGTGAAACCGGGACAGTTAACTATGGCTACACCTTC.

The chain joins TRBV7-7 to TRBJ2-5; 14 bases are a match to TRBD2. The germline gives CDR1 SSHAT, CDR2 FNYEAQ (reference sequence). With V trimmed by 5 bases and J by 2 bases, 4 bases remained unmatched. CDR3 size: 16 residues. CDR3 sequence (DNA): TGTGCCAGCAGCCAAGGGACTAGCGGGGGACAAGAGACCCAGTACTTC. It codes for CASSQGTSGGQETQYF.

This chain joins TRBV10-3 and TRBJ1-6, with D possibly matching TRBD1 (6 bases). The CDR3 loop spans 14 amino acids. The V gene lost 2 bases and the J gene lost 6 bases, with 8 bases spanning the gap. Germline CDR1 reads ENHRY; CDR2 reads SYGVKD. In DNA form, the CDR3 reads TGTGCCATCAGTGAGGGACAGATTAATTCACCCCTCCACTTT. Amino acids: CAISEGQINSPLHF.

The CDR3 loop reads CASSPDGGNNSPLHF. In DNA, the CDR3 is TGTGCCAGCTCTCCCGACGGGGGTAATAATTCACCCCTCCACTTT. The chain uses TRBV18 and TRBJ1-6, with D perhaps matching TRBD1 (5 bases). The CDR3 contains 15 residues. Per germline, CDR1 KGHSH and CDR2 LQKENI. V was pared by 6 bases and J by 5 bases, with 14 bases between. The variable domain in full, completed from reference TRBV18 and TRBJ1-6, reads NAGVMQNPRHLVRRRGQEARLRCSPMKGHSHVYWYRQLPEEGLKFMVYLQKENIIDESGMPKERFSAEFPKEGPSILRIQQVVRGDSAAYFCASSPDGGNNSPLHFGNGTRLTVT.